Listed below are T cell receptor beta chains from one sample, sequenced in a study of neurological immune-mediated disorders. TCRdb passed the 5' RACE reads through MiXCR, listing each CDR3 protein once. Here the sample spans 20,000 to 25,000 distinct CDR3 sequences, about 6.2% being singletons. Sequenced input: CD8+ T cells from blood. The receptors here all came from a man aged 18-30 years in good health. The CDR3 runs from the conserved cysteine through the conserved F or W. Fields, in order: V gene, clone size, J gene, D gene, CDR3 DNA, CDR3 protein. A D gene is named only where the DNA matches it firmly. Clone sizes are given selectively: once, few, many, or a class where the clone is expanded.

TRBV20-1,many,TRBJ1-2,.,TGCAGTGCTAGTGGGCAAGGAGGCTACACCTTC,CSASGQGGYTF
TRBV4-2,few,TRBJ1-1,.,TGTGCCAGCAGCCAGGGGGGGACCAACACTGAAGCTTTCTTT,CASSQGGTNTEAFF
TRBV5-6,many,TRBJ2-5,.,TGTGCCAGCAGCTTGCATGGACCTAATACCGCACGAGAGACCCAGTACTTC,CASSLHGPNTARETQYF
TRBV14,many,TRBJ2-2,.,TGTGCCAGCAGCCAAACTAGACCCGGGGAGCTGTTTTTT,CASSQTRPGELFF
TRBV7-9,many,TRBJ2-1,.,TGTGCCAGCACCCCATTGGGGGCCCCGCGGGGCCATGAGCAGTTCTTC,CASTPLGAPRGHEQFF
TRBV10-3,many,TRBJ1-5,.,TGTGCCATCAGTGACGAGGGACGGGTGACTCAGCCCCAGCATTTT,CAISDEGRVTQPQHF
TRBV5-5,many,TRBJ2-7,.,TGTGCCAGCAGCTTGGTCGGGGCCTCCTACGAGCAGTACTTC,CASSLVGASYEQYF
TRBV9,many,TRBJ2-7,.,TGTGCCAGCAGCGTAGGGGCAGGCCTCTACGAGCAGTACTTC,CASSVGAGLYEQYF
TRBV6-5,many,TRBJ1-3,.,TGTGCCAGCAGTTACTCAGGGACAAGTCACACCATATATTTT,CASSYSGTSHTIYF
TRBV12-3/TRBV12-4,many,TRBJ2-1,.,TGTGCCAGCAGTTTCCAGGGGTCCTACAATGAGCAGTTCTTC,CASSFQGSYNEQFF
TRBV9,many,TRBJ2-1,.,TGTGCCAGCAGCGTAGGGGGCTACTCCTACAATGAGCAGTTCTTC,CASSVGGYSYNEQFF
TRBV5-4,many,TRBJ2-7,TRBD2,TGTGCCAGCAGCTTGGAACTAGCGGGACTTTATTACGAGCAGTACTTC,CASSLELAGLYYEQYF
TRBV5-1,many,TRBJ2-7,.,TGCGCCAGCAGCTTATTCTCAGGGAAGTACGAGCAGTACTTC,CASSLFSGKYEQYF
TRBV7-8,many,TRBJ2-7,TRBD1,TGTGCCAGCAGCCCTACAGGGGACTACGAGCAGTACTTC,CASSPTGDYEQYF
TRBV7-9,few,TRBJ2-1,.,TGTGCCAGCAGCCCAATCGGGACACCAGGAGAGCAGTTCTTC,CASSPIGTPGEQFF
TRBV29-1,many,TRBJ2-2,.,TGCAGCGTTGAAGAGGGGACCGACACCGGGGAGCTGTTTTTT,CSVEEGTDTGELFF
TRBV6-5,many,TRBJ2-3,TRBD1,TGTGCCAGCAGGTGGGGACAGGGCACAGATACGCAGTATTTT,CASRWGQGTDTQYF
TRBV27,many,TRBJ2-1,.,TGTGCCAGCAGTTTTGGACCAGGGGTAATTACGAATGAGCAGTTCTTC,CASSFGPGVITNEQFF
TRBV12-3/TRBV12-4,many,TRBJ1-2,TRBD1,TGTGCCAGCAGTTGGGGACAGGGAGACAACTATGGCTACACCTTC,CASSWGQGDNYGYTF
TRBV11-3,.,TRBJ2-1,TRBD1,TGTGCCAGCAGCTCATGGACAGGGTCGGGCAATGAGCAGTTCTTC,CASSSWTGSGNEQFF
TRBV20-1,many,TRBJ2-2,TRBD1,TGCAGTGCCGACTCGACAGGGGGCGTTCGCGGGGAGCTGTTTTTT,CSADSTGGVRGELFF
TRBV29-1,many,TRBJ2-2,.,TGCAGCGTTGATCGGCAGGGTGGTACCGGGGAGCTGTTTTTT,CSVDRQGGTGELFF
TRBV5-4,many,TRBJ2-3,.,TGTGCCAGCAGCTTGTGGGGGGCGCGCCAGGATACGCAGTATTTT,CASSLWGARQDTQYF
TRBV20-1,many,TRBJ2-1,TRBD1,TGCAGTGCTAGAGATGGGACAGGGATTTTGGATGAGCAGTTCTTC,CSARDGTGILDEQFF
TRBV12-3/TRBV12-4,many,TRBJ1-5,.,TGTGCCAGCAGTGACGGGTCCCAAGGCAATCAGCCCCAGCATTTT,CASSDGSQGNQPQHF
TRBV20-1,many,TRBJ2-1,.,TGCAGTGCTAGACGGCGGTACTCCTACAATGAGCAGTTCTTC,CSARRRYSYNEQFF
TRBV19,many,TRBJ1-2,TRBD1,TGTGCCAGTTGGACAGGGGGCGCCCATGGCTACACCTTC,CASWTGGAHGYTF
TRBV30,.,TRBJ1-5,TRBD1,TGTGCCTGGAGTGTTGGGACAGGGCAACAGCCCCAGCATTTT,CAWSVGTGQQPQHF
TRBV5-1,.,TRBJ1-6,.,TGCGCCAGCAGCTTGGGGCCCCCCTCCTATAATTCACCCCTCCACTTT,CASSLGPPSYNSPLHF
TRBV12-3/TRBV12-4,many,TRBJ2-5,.,TGTGCCAGCAGTCTAAGCTCCGACGCACAAGAGACCCAGTACTTC,CASSLSSDAQETQYF